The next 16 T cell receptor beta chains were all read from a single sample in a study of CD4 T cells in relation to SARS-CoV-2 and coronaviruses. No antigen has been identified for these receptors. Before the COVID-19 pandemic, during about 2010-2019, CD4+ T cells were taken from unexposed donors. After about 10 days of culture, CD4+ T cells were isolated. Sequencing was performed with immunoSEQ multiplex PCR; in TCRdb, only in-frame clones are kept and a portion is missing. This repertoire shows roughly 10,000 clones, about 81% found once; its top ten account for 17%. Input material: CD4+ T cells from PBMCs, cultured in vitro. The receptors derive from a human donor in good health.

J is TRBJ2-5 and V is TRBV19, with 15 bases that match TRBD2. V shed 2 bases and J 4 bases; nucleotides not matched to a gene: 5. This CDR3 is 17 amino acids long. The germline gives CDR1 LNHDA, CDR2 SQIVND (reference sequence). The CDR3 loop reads CASSIRGLAGGGETQYF. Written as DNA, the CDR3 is TGTGCCAGTAGTATAAGGGGACTAGCGGGAGGAGGAGAGACCCAGTACTTC.

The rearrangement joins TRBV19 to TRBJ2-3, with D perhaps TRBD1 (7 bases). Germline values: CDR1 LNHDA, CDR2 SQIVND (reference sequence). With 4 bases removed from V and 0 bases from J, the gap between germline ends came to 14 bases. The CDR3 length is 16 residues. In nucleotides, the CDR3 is TGTGCCAGTAGTACCCGGGGGACAGCTAGCACAGATACGCAGTATTTT. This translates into CASSTRGTASTDTQYF. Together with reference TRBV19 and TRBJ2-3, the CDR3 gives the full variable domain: DGGITQSPKYLFRKEGQNVTLSCEQNLNHDAMYWYRQDPGQGLRLIYYSQIVNDFQKGDIAEGYSVSREKKESFPLTVTSAQKNPTAFYLCASSTRGTASTDTQYFGPGTRLTVL.

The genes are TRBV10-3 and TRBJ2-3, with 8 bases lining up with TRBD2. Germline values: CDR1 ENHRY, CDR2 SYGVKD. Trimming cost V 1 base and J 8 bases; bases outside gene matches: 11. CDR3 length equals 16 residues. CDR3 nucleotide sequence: TGTGCCATCAGTGAGTTTCCGGGAGGGCCGTCAGGTACGCAGTATTTT. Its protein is CAISEFPGGPSGTQYF.

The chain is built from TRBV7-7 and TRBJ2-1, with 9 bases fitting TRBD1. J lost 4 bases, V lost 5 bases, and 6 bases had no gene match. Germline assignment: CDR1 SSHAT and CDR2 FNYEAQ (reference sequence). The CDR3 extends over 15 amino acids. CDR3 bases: TGTGCCAGCAGCACGGGGACAGGGCTGTACAATGAGCAGTTCTTC. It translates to CASSTGTGLYNEQFF.

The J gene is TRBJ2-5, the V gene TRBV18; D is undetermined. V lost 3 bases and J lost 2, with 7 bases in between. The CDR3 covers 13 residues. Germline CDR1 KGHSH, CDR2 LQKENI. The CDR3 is CASSPAQQETQYF. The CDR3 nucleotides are TGTGCCAGCTCACCGGCCCAACAAGAGACCCAGTACTTC.

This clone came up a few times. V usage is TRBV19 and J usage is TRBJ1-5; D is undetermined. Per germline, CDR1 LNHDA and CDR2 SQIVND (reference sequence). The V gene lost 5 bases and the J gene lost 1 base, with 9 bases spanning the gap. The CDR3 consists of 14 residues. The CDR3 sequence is CASSLPISNQPQHF. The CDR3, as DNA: TGTGCCAGTAGTTTACCAATAAGCAATCAGCCCCAGCATTTT.

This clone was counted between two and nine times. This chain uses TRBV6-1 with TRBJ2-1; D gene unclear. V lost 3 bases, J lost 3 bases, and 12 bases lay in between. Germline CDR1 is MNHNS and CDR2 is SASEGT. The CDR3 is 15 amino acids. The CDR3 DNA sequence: TGTGCCAGCAGTGATAAGACGGAGAGCTACAATGAGCAGTTCTTC. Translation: CASSDKTESYNEQFF.

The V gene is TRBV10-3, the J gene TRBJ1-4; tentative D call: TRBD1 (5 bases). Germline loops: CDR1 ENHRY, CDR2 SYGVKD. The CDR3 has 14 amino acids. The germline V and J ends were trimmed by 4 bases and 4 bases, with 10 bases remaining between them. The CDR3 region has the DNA TGTGCCATCAGTGCGGGGCAGAGTAATGAAAAACTGTTTTTT. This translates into CAISAGQSNEKLFF.

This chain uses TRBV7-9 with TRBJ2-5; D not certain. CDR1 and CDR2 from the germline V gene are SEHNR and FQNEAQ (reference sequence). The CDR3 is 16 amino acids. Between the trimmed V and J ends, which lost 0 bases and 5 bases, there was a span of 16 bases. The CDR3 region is CASSLAARAGVETQYF. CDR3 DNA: TGTGCCAGCAGCTTAGCGGCCCGGGCCGGAGTCGAGACCCAGTACTTC.

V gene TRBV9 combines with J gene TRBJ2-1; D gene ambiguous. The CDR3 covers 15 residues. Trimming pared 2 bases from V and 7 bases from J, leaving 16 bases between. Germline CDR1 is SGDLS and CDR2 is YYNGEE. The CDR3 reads CASSVLPDGKNEQFF. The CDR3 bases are TGTGCCAGCAGCGTCTTACCGGACGGCAAGAATGAGCAGTTCTTC.

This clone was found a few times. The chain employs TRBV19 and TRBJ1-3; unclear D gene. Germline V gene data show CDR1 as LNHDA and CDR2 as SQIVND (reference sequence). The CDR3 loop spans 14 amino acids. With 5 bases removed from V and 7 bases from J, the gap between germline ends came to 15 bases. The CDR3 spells CASSSDPTGNTIYF. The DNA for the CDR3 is TGTGCCAGTAGTTCTGACCCGACCGGGAACACCATATATTTT.

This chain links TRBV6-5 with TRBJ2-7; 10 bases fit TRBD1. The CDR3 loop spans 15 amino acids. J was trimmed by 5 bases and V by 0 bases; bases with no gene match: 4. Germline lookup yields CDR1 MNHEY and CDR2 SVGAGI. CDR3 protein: CASSYSKDRGDEQYF. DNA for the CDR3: TGTGCCAGCAGTTACTCCAAGGACAGGGGGGACGAGCAGTACTTC.

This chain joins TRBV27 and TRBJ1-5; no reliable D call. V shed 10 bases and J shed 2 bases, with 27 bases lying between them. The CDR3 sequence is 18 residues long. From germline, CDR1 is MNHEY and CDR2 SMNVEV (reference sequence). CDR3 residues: CATPERARSPGGNQPQHF. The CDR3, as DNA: TGTGCCACTCCGGAAAGGGCGAGGAGCCCCGGAGGCAATCAGCCCCAGCATTTT.

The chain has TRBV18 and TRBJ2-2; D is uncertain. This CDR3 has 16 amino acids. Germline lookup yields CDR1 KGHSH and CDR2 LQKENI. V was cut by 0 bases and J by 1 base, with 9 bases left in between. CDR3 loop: CASSPPVAGNTGELFF. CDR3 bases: TGTGCCAGCTCACCACCGGTGGCAGGGAACACCGGGGAGCTGTTTTTT.

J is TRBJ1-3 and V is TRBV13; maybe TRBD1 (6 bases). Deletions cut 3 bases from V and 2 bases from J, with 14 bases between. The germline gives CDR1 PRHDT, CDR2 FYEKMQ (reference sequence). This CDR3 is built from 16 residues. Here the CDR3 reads CASSFGGGGAGNTIYF. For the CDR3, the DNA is TGTGCCAGCAGCTTTGGGGGCGGGGGCGCTGGAAACACCATATATTTT.

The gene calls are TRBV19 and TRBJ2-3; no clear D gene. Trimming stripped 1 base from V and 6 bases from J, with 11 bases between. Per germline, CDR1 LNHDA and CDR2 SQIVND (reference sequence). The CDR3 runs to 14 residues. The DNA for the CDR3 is TGTGCCAGTAGTATAGGCTCAACTCGGGATACGCAGTATTTT. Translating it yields CASSIGSTRDTQYF.